The 30 T cell receptor beta chains below were found in one sample sequenced in a study of monozygotic twins with inflammatory bowel disease. TCRdb reprocessed the 5' RACE reads and stores each CDR3 protein as one record, lacking DNA. The record lists about 140,000 distinct CDR3 sequences, of which the ten most abundant hold less than 2.5%. Sequencing was performed on blood. Source of these receptors: a human donor with ulcerative colitis or Crohn's disease, or a healthy co-twin of an affected twin (not recorded which).

The V call is TRBV6-6, the J call TRBJ1-5; lacking DNA, the TRBD1 call made by TCRdb goes unchecked. The CDR3 spans 14 residues. Per germline, CDR1 MNHNY and CDR2 SVGAGI (reference sequence). Here the CDR3 reads CASSYSPYNQPQHF.

The chain uses TRBV2 and TRBJ2-7; TCRdb lists TRBD1, though no DNA is available to test this call. This CDR3 region has 13 residues. Germline-derived CDR1 and CDR2 are SNHLY and FYNNEI. This chain's CDR3 is CASRDRGLYEQYF. Complete variable domain (other parts from reference TRBV2 and TRBJ2-7): EPEVTQTPSHQVTQMGQEVILRCVPISNHLYFYWYRQILGQKVEFLVSFYNNEISEKSEIFDDQFSVERPDGSNFTLKIRSTKLEDSAMYFCASRDRGLYEQYFGPGTRLTVT.

The genes are TRBV20-1 and TRBJ2-3; TCRdb designates TRBD1, a call that cannot be tested without DNA. Germline V lookup: CDR1 DFQATT, CDR2 SNEGSKA (reference sequence). CDR3 size: 15 residues. The CDR3 is CSARGYGTGGDTQYF.

The chain is built from TRBV28 and TRBJ2-5; TCRdb's D call of TRBD2 is untestable without DNA. Per germline, CDR1 MDHEN and CDR2 SYDVKM. This CDR3 contains 15 residues. The CDR3 region is CASSFSSSGQETQYF.

The chain uses TRBV20-1 and TRBJ1-4; the D call of TRBD1 rests on TCRdb alone, since no DNA is present to check it. Per germline, CDR1 DFQATT and CDR2 SNEGSKA (reference sequence). The CDR3 covers 15 residues. CDR3 sequence: CSAREGAGLGEKLFF.

The rearrangement joins TRBV6-5 to TRBJ1-5. The CDR3 contains 14 residues. CDR1 is MNHEY, CDR2 SVGAGI, per germline. This chain's CDR3 is CASSYNSYYQPQHF.

The chain has TRBV4-2 and TRBJ2-7; TCRdb calls TRBD2, which cannot be checked without DNA. CDR3 length: 16 amino acids. CDR1 and CDR2 (germline): LGHNA, YNFKEQ. The CDR3 region is CASSLTRAGLPYEQYF.

The chain carries TRBV5-1 and TRBJ2-3; with no DNA, the TCRdb D assignment of TRBD1 cannot be verified. The germline gives CDR1 SGHRS, CDR2 YFSETQ. The CDR3 is 14 residues long. The CDR3 here is CASSYDRGRDTQYF.

This chain connects TRBV12-3 or TRBV12-4 to TRBJ1-5. The CDR3 length is 15 residues. CDR3 protein: CASSPPTSVAQPQHF.

CDR3 amino acids: CAISPTGESNQPQHF. This chain joins TRBV10-3 and TRBJ1-5; TCRdb lists TRBD1, though no DNA is available to test this call. Per the germline V gene, CDR1 is ENHRY and CDR2 is SYGVKD. The CDR3 is made up of 15 amino acids.

CDR3 amino acids: CASSSPHQGINEKLFF. The genes are TRBV28 and TRBJ1-4; TCRdb picks TRBD1, but there is no DNA to check that call. The germline V gene has CDR1 MDHEN and CDR2 SYDVKM. The CDR3 is made up of 16 amino acids.

The chain has TRBV7-2 and TRBJ2-1; there is no DNA to check the TCRdb D call of TRBD2. Germline lookup yields CDR1 SGHTA and CDR2 FQGNSA. There are 16 residues in the CDR3. The CDR3 sequence is CASSLAAAGGYNEQFF.

The chain's CDR3 is CSAWQPNTEAFF. V usage is TRBV20-1 and J usage is TRBJ1-1. Germline V gene data show CDR1 as DFQATT and CDR2 as SNEGSKA (reference sequence). This CDR3 is 12 amino acids long.

The chain couples TRBV6-6 to TRBJ2-7; the TCRdb call, TRBD1, lacks DNA for checking. The germline CDR1 and CDR2 sequences are MNHNY and SVGAGI (reference sequence). The length of the CDR3 is 13 residues. The CDR3 loop is CASSLTGTYEQYF.

V gene TRBV11-2 combines with J gene TRBJ1-3; the TCRdb D gene call, TRBD1, has no DNA to confirm it. The V gene's germline CDR1 is SGHAT and CDR2 FQNNGV. The CDR3 is 19 amino acids. CDR3 sequence reads: CASSSPPGTVVFTGNTIYF.

This sequence joins TRBV5-1 and TRBJ2-1; TCRdb outputs TRBD2, but without DNA this stays unchecked. The CDR3 covers 16 residues. CDR1 is SGHRS, CDR2 YFSETQ, per germline. CDR3: CASSALTSGGASEQFF.

The chain couples TRBV5-1 to TRBJ2-7; with no DNA, the TCRdb D assignment of TRBD2 cannot be verified. The CDR3 spans 15 residues. Germline CDR1 is SGHRS and CDR2 is YFSETQ. Here the CDR3 reads CASSPDYLPSYEQYF.

The J gene is TRBJ2-5, the V gene TRBV18; without DNA, the TCRdb call of TRBD1 cannot be checked. Germline assignment: CDR1 KGHSH and CDR2 LQKENI. The length of the CDR3 is 15 residues. The chain's CDR3 is CASSRERTAQETQYF.

The J gene is TRBJ2-7, the V gene TRBV5-1; TCRdb designates TRBD1, a call that cannot be tested without DNA. CDR3 length: 13 residues. CDR1 is SGHRS and CDR2 is YFSETQ in the germline V gene. The CDR3 loop reads CASSQGGWYEQYF.

The rearrangement joins TRBV27 to TRBJ2-7; without DNA, the TCRdb call of TRBD1 cannot be checked. CDR1 and CDR2 (germline): MNHEY, SMNVEV (reference sequence). CDR3 length: 13 amino acids. The CDR3 protein is CASSLRQDYEQYF.

The chain is built from TRBV29-1 and TRBJ2-5. The CDR3 runs to 13 residues. CDR1 and CDR2 (germline): SQVTM, ANQGSEA. The CDR3 loop is CSVERGSQETQYF.

The chain recombines TRBV5-1 with TRBJ2-5. The CDR3 is 15 amino acids. Germline V lookup: CDR1 SGHRS, CDR2 YFSETQ. The CDR3 protein is CASSPTVRRQETQYF.

V is TRBV30 and J is TRBJ2-1; TCRdb names TRBD1, which stays unverified in the absence of DNA. Germline values: CDR1 GTSNPN, CDR2 SVGIG (reference sequence). There are 12 residues in the CDR3. The CDR3 reads CAWSTRGAFQFF.

The chain uses TRBV20-1 and TRBJ2-3; the D call of TRBD1 rests on TCRdb alone, since no DNA is present to check it. Per the germline V gene, CDR1 is DFQATT and CDR2 is SNEGSKA (reference sequence). The CDR3 covers 15 residues. The CDR3: CSASLRDRHTDTQYF.

J is TRBJ2-7 and V is TRBV4-3; TCRdb indicates TRBD1, and absent DNA this call remains unverified. The germline V gene encodes CDR1 LGHNA and CDR2 YSLEER. This CDR3 is built from 16 residues. CDR3 loop: CASSRLGQDQSYEQYF.

V is TRBV20-1 and J is TRBJ1-2; TCRdb's D gene call, TRBD1, goes unchecked for lack of DNA. CDR1 is DFQATT, CDR2 SNEGSKA, per germline (reference sequence). This CDR3 is 14 amino acids long. This chain's CDR3 is CSVTRQGSNYGYSF.

The chain joins TRBV25-1 to TRBJ2-7; with no DNA, the TCRdb D assignment of TRBD1 cannot be verified. The CDR3 runs to 15 residues. CDR1 and CDR2 from the germline V gene are MGHDK and SYGVNS. The CDR3 loop reads CASSEWAGGYYEQYF.

The CDR3 protein is CASSLRRSNYGYTF. This chain uses TRBV12-3 or TRBV12-4 with TRBJ1-2. This CDR3 region has 14 residues.

The gene calls are TRBV11-1 and TRBJ2-1; TCRdb proposes TRBD2, but this gene call is untestable without DNA. The CDR3 is 18 amino acids. CDR1 is SGHAT, CDR2 FQDESV, per germline (reference sequence). The CDR3 reads CASSFLLGLAGGYNEQFF.

The chain's CDR3 is CASSPGRTAYNEQFF. The rearrangement joins TRBV12-3 or TRBV12-4 to TRBJ2-1; checking the TCRdb D call of TRBD1 is not possible without DNA. This CDR3 is built from 15 residues.